Described below is a single TCR beta chain sequence and its context. Its specificity is not known. Indicated time point: newly diagnosed GD, antithyroid drugs for less than 3 months. Scientists built the TCR library using RNA that was extracted from PBMCs. This sample is part of a study of regulatory T cells in long-lasting Graves disease. Points from the study as a whole: Patients whose Graves' disease persisted exhibited lower TCR diversity than those newly diagnosed. New patients shared 950 to 1,000 public clonotypes, fewer than the roughly 2,600 shared by persistent patients.

Arm-PCR of CDR3 regions and iRepertoire HTBI primers were the basis on which TCR beta libraries were built. Using its own MiXCR run on the multiplex PCR reads, TCRdb lists one record per CDR3 protein. Altogether around 470,000 distinct CDR3 sequences are present, roughly 15% being singletons, with the ten largest covering more than 15%. Germline CDR1 is LNHDA and CDR2 is SQIVND (reference sequence). V shed 6 bases and J shed 0 bases, with 9 bases lying between them. The CDR3 runs 15 residues. These records were also assigned to another study, of T cells in Graves' hyperthyroidism and ophthalmopathy.

This TCR was recovered from a woman between 45 and 65 years old with Graves disease. The chain joins TRBV19 to TRBJ2-6; no clear D. The source material was peripheral blood mononuclear cells (PBMCs), sampled at new diagnosis, from a patient treated with antithyroid drugs. Here the CDR3 DNA reads TGTGCCAGTAGCGAGCTGATCTCTGGGGCCAACGTCCTGACTTTC. Translation gives CASSELISGANVLTF.